A single sample is the source of the 20 T cell receptor beta chains below, sequenced in a study of CD8 T cells in ankylosing spondylitis. Overall study findings and caveats: A TCR beta motif made of several highly homologous variants seemed typical of ankylosing spondylitis blood.

Each CDR3 protein gets one entry after TCRdb re-called the 5' RACE reads with MiXCR. This table holds 470,000 or so distinct CDR3 sequences, roughly 26% found once. The antigens of these receptors remain unknown. What was sequenced was blood, either unsorted or a sorted T cell fraction (not recorded which). The origin of the receptors is a male donor with ankylosing spondylitis.

The chain recombines TRBV7-9 with TRBJ1-2; possibly TRBD1 for D (5 bases). The CDR3 covers 14 residues. Trimming took 1 base from V and 3 from J, leaving 9 bases between them. Germline CDR1 SEHNR, CDR2 FQNEAQ (reference sequence). The CDR3 bases are TGTGCCAGCAGCTTAGTCGGCAGGGACTATGGCTACACCTTC. Amino acid sequence: CASSLVGRDYGYTF. The full variable domain, rest sourced from reference TRBV7-9 and TRBJ1-2, is DTGVSQNPRHKITKRGQNVTFRCDPISEHNRLYWYRQTLGQGPEFLTYFQNEAQLEKSRLLSDRFSAERPKGSFSTLEIQRTEQGDSAMYLCASSLVGRDYGYTFGSGTRLTVV.

This clonotype was recorded once. The V gene is TRBV20-1, the J gene TRBJ1-5, with 7 bases fitting TRBD1. V gave up 2 bases and J gave up 2 bases; unmatched junction bases: 6. The germline V gene encodes CDR1 DFQATT and CDR2 SNEGSKA (reference sequence). This CDR3 region has 15 residues. Here the CDR3 reads CSARQDRVGNQPQHF. CDR3 sequence (DNA): TGCAGTGCTAGACAAGACAGGGTTGGCAATCAGCCCCAGCATTTT.

The chain combines TRBV20-1 with TRBJ1-5; 8 positions match TRBD1. Germline assignment: CDR1 DFQATT and CDR2 SNEGSKA (reference sequence). Trimming took 6 bases from V and 2 from J; bases not matched to a gene: 6. The CDR3 length is 14 residues. The CDR3 spells CSARTGWGNQPQHF. The CDR3 DNA is TGCAGTGCGCGGACAGGGTGGGGCAATCAGCCCCAGCATTTT.

This sequence joins TRBV20-1 and TRBJ2-1, with D possibly being TRBD2 (7 bases). Per germline, CDR1 DFQATT and CDR2 SNEGSKA (reference sequence). This CDR3 is 17 amino acids long. V shed 0 bases and J shed 4 bases, with 19 bases lying between them. The CDR3 sequence: CSARDNRGRGWYNEQFF. The CDR3 DNA reads as TGCAGTGCTAGAGATAATAGAGGGAGGGGGTGGTACAATGAGCAGTTCTTC.

This sequence joins TRBV11-2 and TRBJ2-2, with 9 nucleotides matching TRBD2. CDR3 size: 16 residues. Germline loops: CDR1 SGHAT, CDR2 FQNNGV. J was trimmed by 5 bases and V by 5 bases; bases with no gene match: 9. The CDR3 DNA sequence: TGTGCCAGCAGCCTCCGTGGAGCGGGGGGAACCGGGGAGCTGTTTTTT. It yields the protein CASSLRGAGGTGELFF.

This clonotype was recorded a few times. V gene TRBV12-3 or TRBV12-4 combines with J gene TRBJ2-2, with unresolved D. V was cut by 10 bases and J by 7 bases, with 10 bases left in between. The CDR3 covers 11 residues. The CDR3 region is CATFRSGELFF. The CDR3 bases are TGTGCCACCTTTCGGAGCGGGGAGCTGTTTTTT.

This clonotype turned up a few times. This chain joins TRBV29-1 and TRBJ1-2; TRBD1 aligns across 7 bases. V lost 6 bases and J lost 4; bases outside the gene matches: 11. Per the germline V gene, CDR1 is SQVTM and CDR2 is ANQGSEA. The CDR3 loop spans 14 amino acids. The CDR3 loop reads CSVGTTGRGYGYTF. CDR3 sequence (DNA): TGCAGCGTCGGAACGACAGGGCGCGGCTATGGCTACACCTTC.

The chain recombines TRBV7-9 with TRBJ2-4; the match to TRBD2 covers 8 bases. The length of the CDR3 is 17 residues. Germline CDR1 and CDR2: SEHNR and FQNEAQ (reference sequence). Trimming removed 5 bases from V and 1 base from J; junction bases left unmatched: 10. This chain's CDR3 is CASSPRGGASAKNIQYF. For the CDR3, the DNA is TGTGCCAGCAGCCCTCGGGGGGGCGCGTCGGCCAAAAACATTCAGTACTTC.

The chain couples TRBV27 to TRBJ2-7; D not certain. Trimming pared 7 bases from V and 4 bases from J, leaving 11 bases between. The CDR3 consists of 12 residues. CDR1 is MNHEY and CDR2 is SMNVEV in the germline V gene (reference sequence). The CDR3 bases are TGTGCCAGCATAAAGACCCAATACGAGCAGTACGTC. Protein product: CASIKTQYEQYV.

The J gene is TRBJ2-2, the V gene TRBV7-8, with TRBD1 as a possible D gene (5 bases). Germline V gene sequence: CDR1 SGHVS, CDR2 FQNEAQ. The CDR3 runs 14 residues. The V end was cut by 2 bases, the J end by 4 bases, with 8 bases between. This CDR3 is CASSLRQGTGELFF. Written as DNA, the CDR3 is TGTGCCAGCAGCTTACGTCAGGGCACCGGGGAGCTGTTTTTT.

The chain uses TRBV12-3 or TRBV12-4 and TRBJ2-4; D call uncertain. The germline V and J ends were trimmed by 5 bases and 0 bases, with 5 bases remaining between them. The CDR3 covers 13 residues. DNA for the CDR3: TGTGCCAGCAGTGGGCTAGCCAAAAACATTCAGTACTTC. It is translated as CASSGLAKNIQYF.

This clonotype appeared a few times. The chain is built from TRBV5-1 and TRBJ2-5, with 8 positions matching TRBD1. The CDR3 has 17 amino acids. CDR1 is SGHRS, CDR2 YFSETQ, per germline. V shed 2 bases and J 2 bases; nucleotides not matched to a gene: 11. The chain's CDR3 is CASSFKASGTGQETQYF. DNA for the CDR3: TGCGCCAGCAGCTTTAAAGCGTCGGGGACAGGACAAGAGACCCAGTACTTC. Together with reference TRBV5-1 and TRBJ2-5, the CDR3 gives the full variable domain: KAGVTQTPRYLIKTRGQQVTLSCSPISGHRSVSWYQQTPGQGLQFLFEYFSETQRNKGNFPGRFSGRQFSNSRSEMNVSTLELGDSALYLCASSFKASGTGQETQYFGPGTRLLVL.

The J gene is TRBJ2-7, the V gene TRBV20-1; the D gene is possibly TRBD1 (5 bases). The CDR3 extends over 12 amino acids. V was clipped by 5 bases and J by 3 bases, with 11 bases between them. Germline loops: CDR1 DFQATT, CDR2 SNEGSKA (reference sequence). In DNA, the CDR3 is TGCAGTGCTTCGCGCAGGGTCTACGAGCAGTACTTC. Translation: CSASRRVYEQYF.

The gene calls are TRBV24-1 and TRBJ2-3; possible D gene TRBD2, 6 bases. The CDR3 runs 14 residues. Trimming shortened V by 11 bases and J by 5 bases, and 19 bases separated the two germline ends. The V gene's germline CDR1 is KGHDR and CDR2 SFDVKD. CDR3 DNA sequence: TGTGCCATCTCCGGGGGAGGAAGTATAGATACGCAGTATTTT. Translated, it gives CAISGGGSIDTQYF.

This clonotype was counted at least ten times. This chain links TRBV12-3 or TRBV12-4 with TRBJ2-3; a possible D gene is TRBD2 (6 bases). The V end lost 3 bases, the J end lost 0 bases, and 10 bases lay between the germline ends. The length of the CDR3 is 15 residues. CDR3 bases: TGTGCCAGCAGTTTGATAGCGGCTAGCACAGATACGCAGTATTTT. Translating gives CASSLIAASTDTQYF.

This clonotype appeared a few times. The chain joins TRBV20-1 to TRBJ2-5; D ambiguous. Looked up from germline, CDR1 is DFQATT and CDR2 is SNEGSKA (reference sequence). Trimming took 4 bases from V and 4 from J, leaving 19 bases between them. The CDR3 sequence is 15 residues long. The CDR3 loop reads CSAIENLGMRETQYF. CDR3 sequence (DNA): TGCAGTGCTATAGAGAATTTGGGTATGCGAGAGACCCAGTACTTC.

In its sample, this clonotype was seen once. The chain joins TRBV6-1 to TRBJ1-1; no clear D gene. Germline V lookup: CDR1 MNHNS, CDR2 SASEGT. This CDR3 has 13 residues. V was pared by 5 bases and J by 8 bases, with 15 bases between. CDR3 amino acids: CASSPNRGSEAFF. The DNA of the CDR3 is TGTGCCAGCAGTCCGAACAGAGGGTCGGAAGCTTTCTTT.

As regards this clonotype: The junction departs from the called germline gene at one end, perhaps through a read error. V and J are TRBV28 and TRBJ1-5; D unclear. This CDR3 has 14 amino acids. Germline V gene data show CDR1 as MDHEN and CDR2 as SYDVKM. The CDR3 here is CTSSLGGFYQPQHF. The CDR3 region has the DNA TGTACCAGCAGTTTAGGAGGGTTCTATCAGCCCCAGCATTTT.

In this sample, this clonotype turned up once. V gene TRBV3-1 combines with J gene TRBJ1-1; tentatively, D is TRBD1 (5 bases). V dropped 0 bases and J dropped 3 bases, with 11 bases sitting between them. Germline V gene sequence: CDR1 LGHDT, CDR2 YNNKEL (reference sequence). The CDR3 length is 15 residues. CDR3 in amino acids: CASSQEGRDDTEAFF. CDR3 nucleotides: TGTGCCAGCAGCCAAGAGGGCAGGGACGACACTGAAGCTTTCTTT.

V and J are TRBV20-1 and TRBJ2-3, with 13 positions matching TRBD2. V dropped 1 base and J dropped 5; count of bases not matched to a gene: 3. Germline V gives CDR1 DFQATT, CDR2 SNEGSKA (reference sequence). CDR3 size: 15 residues. The CDR3 nucleotides are TGCAGTGCTAGAGGGGGACTAGCGGGAATAGATACGCAGTATTTT. Its translation is CSARGGLAGIDTQYF.